The clone carrying this TCR beta chain was seen more than once but under ten times. What it binds is not known. A CD45RO/CCR7/CD25/CD127/CD95/CD27 panel sorted naive, central memory, regulatory and stem cell-like memory CD4+ cells. The sample belongs to a study of beta chain features in type 1 diabetes. Study observations and caveats: Shorter templates may be favored by PCR, equally so in patients and controls. Shortening of TCRB CDR3s, moderate but significant, appeared in all four CD4+ subsets of Type 1 diabetes patients.

The whole isolated RNA underwent reverse transcription, so sequencing captured expressed TCRB transcripts. Produced via immunoSEQ multiplex PCR; TCRdb's table is partial and in-frame only. The sample has roughly 230,000 clones, roughly a tenth seen once. Germline CDR1 is ENHRY and CDR2 is SYGVKD. V lost 8 bases and J lost 7; bases outside the gene matches: 1. The CDR3 totals 13 residues. The chain combines TRBV10-3 with TRBJ2-1; 14 nucleotides agree with TRBD2. This clonotype was obtained from a man aged 30-40 years with type 1 diabetes. The sequenced sample consisted of naive CD4+ T cells from blood. CDR3 loop: CAIGTSGGNEQFF. The CDR3, as DNA: TGTGCCATCGGGACTAGCGGGGGTAATGAGCAGTTCTTC.